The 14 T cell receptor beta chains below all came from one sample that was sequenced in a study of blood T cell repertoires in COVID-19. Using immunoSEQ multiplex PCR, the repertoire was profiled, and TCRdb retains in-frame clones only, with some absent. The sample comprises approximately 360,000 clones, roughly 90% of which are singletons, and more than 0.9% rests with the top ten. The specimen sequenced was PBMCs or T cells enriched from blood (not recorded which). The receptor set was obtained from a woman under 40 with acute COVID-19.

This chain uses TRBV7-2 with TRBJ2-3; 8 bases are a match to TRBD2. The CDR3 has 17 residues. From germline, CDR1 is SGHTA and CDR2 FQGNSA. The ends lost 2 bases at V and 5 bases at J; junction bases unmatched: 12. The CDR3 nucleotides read TGTGCCAGCAGCTTACGCCGGGTGCGGGGGGTTGAAGATACGCAGTATTTT. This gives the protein CASSLRRVRGVEDTQYF.

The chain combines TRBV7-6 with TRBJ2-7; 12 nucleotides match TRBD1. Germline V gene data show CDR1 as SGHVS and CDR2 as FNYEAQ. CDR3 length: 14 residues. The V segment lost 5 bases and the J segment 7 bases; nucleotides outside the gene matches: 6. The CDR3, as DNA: TGTGCCAGCAGCGTGGGACAGGGGGCGCGGGAGCAGTACTTC. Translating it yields CASSVGQGAREQYF.

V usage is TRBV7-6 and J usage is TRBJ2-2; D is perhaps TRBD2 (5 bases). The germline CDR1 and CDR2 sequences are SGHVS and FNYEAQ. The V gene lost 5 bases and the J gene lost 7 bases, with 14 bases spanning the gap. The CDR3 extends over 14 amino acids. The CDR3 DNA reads TGTGCCAGCAGCGTACCGGGAACATTCGGGGAGCTGTTTTTT. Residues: CASSVPGTFGELFF.

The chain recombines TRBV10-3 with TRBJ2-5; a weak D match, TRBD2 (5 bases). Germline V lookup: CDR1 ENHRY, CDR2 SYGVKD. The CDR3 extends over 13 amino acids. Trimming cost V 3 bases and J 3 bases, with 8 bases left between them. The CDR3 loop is CAISERGEETQYF. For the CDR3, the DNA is TGTGCCATCAGTGAACGGGGTGAAGAGACCCAGTACTTC.

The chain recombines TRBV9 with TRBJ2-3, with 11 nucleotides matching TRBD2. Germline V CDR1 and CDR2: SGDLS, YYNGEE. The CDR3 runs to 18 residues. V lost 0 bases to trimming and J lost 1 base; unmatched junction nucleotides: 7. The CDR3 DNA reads TGTGCCAGCAGCGTAGCACTAGCGGGGGACGTAGGCACAGATACGCAGTATTTT. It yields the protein CASSVALAGDVGTDTQYF.

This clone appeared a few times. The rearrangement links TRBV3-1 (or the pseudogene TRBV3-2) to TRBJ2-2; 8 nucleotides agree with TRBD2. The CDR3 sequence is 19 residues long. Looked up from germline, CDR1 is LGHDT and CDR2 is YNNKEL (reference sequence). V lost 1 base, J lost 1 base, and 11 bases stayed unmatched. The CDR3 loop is CASSQGGWRGVRNTGELFF. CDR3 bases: TGTGCCAGCAGCCAAGGAGGTTGGCGGGGGGTGAGGAACACCGGGGAGCTGTTTTTT.

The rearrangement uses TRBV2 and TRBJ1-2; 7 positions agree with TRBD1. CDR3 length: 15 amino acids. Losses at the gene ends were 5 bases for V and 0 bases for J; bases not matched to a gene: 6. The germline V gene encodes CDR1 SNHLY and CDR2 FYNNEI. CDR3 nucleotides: TGTGCCAGCAGTCAAGACAGGGCGTCTAACTATGGCTACACCTTC. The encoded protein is CASSQDRASNYGYTF.

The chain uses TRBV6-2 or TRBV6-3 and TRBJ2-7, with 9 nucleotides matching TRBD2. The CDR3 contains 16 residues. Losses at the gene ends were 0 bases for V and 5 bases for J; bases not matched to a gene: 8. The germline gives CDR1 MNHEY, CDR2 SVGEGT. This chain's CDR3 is CASSYSSGGPVNEQYF. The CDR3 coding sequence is TGTGCCAGCAGTTACTCGAGCGGGGGGCCGGTCAACGAGCAGTACTTC.

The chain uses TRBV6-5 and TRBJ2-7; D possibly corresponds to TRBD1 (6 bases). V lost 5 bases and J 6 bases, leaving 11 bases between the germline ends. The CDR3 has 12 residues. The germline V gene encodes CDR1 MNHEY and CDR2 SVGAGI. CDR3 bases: TGTGCCAGCAGTCTCATAGGGGGCGAGCAGTACTTC. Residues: CASSLIGGEQYF.

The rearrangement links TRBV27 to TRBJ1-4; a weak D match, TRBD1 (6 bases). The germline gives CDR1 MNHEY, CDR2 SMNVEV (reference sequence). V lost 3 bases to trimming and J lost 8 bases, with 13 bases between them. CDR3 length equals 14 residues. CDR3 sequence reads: CASSFVGAAEKLFF. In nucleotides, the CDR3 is TGTGCCAGCAGTTTTGTGGGGGCTGCCGAAAAACTGTTTTTT. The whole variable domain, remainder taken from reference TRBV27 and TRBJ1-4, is EAQVTQNPRYLITVTGKKLTVTCSQNMNHEYMSWYRQDPGLGLRQIYYSMNVEVTDKGDVPEGYKVSRKEKRNFPLILESPSPNQTSLYFCASSFVGAAEKLFFGSGTQLSVL.

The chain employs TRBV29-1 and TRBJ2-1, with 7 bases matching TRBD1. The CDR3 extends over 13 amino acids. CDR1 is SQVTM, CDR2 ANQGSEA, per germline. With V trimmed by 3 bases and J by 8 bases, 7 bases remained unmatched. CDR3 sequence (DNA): TGCAGCGTTGAGGGGACAGTTGCGGATGAGCAGTTCTTC. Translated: CSVEGTVADEQFF.

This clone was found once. The CDR3 DNA follows: TGCGCCAGCAGCTCGCCTGGACAGGACAACTATGGCTACACCTTC. As protein: CASSSPGQDNYGYTF. The V call is TRBV5-1, the J call TRBJ1-2; 7 bases fit TRBD1. This CDR3 has 15 amino acids. Germline V gene data show CDR1 as SGHRS and CDR2 as YFSETQ. V was pared by 3 bases and J by 2 bases, with 7 bases of the junction left unmatched.

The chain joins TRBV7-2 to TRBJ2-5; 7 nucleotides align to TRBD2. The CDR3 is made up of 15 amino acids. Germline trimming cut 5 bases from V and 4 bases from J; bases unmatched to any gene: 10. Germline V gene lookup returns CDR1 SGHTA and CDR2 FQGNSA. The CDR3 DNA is TGTGCCAGCAGCCCCATCGGAGCGGGGCGAGAGACCCAGTACTTC. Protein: CASSPIGAGRETQYF.

In DNA, the CDR3 is TGTGCCAGCAGCCTTCACCGGGACAGGGGCAATGAGCAGTTCTTC. Its protein is CASSLHRDRGNEQFF. The rearrangement joins TRBV5-5 to TRBJ2-1; 10 nucleotides match TRBD1. J was trimmed by 6 bases and V by 4 bases; bases with no gene match: 7. Germline loops: CDR1 SGHKS, CDR2 YYEKEE (reference sequence). This CDR3 comprises 15 residues.